The 5 T cell receptor beta chains reported below all come from one sample, sequenced in a study of type 1 regulatory T cells. Their antigen targets remain unknown. TCRdb re-called the reads through MiXCR, storing one row per CDR3 protein. In the table there are about 67,000 distinct CDR3 sequences, about 48% of which are singletons. Sequenced input: cultured non-Tr1 T cells, either the whole culture or a sorted T cell fraction (not recorded which). The receptors here all came from a human donor in good health.

V and J are TRBV3-2 and TRBJ2-5. TRBV3-2 is assigned pseudogene status. The CDR3 extends over 15 amino acids. CDR3 amino acids: CASSLREWRRETQYF. As DNA, the CDR3 is TGTGCCAGCAGCCTCCGTGAATGGCGTAGGGAGACCCAGTACTTC.

J is TRBJ2-1 and V is TRBV11-2; D gene ambiguous. The ends were cut back, 6 bases at V and 15 bases at J, with 18 bases in the middle. Germline V gene data show CDR1 as SGHAT and CDR2 as FQNNGV. The CDR3 is made up of 12 amino acids. Here the CDR3 DNA reads TGTGCCAGCAGTCTGGACCGCGATGTTACGTTCTTC. It encodes CASSLDRDVTFF. Full variable domain (missing parts from reference TRBV11-2 and TRBJ2-1): EAGVAQSPRYKIIEKRQSVAFWCNPISGHATLYWYQQILGQGPKLLIQFQNNGVVDDSQLPKDRFSAERLKGVDSTLKIQPAKLEDSAVYLCASSLDRDVTFFGPGTRLTVL.

The CDR3 protein is CASSLTGGANTGELFF. CDR3 DNA sequence: TGCGCCAGCAGCTTGACAGGGGGCGCGAACACCGGGGAGCTGTTTTTT. V and J are TRBV5-1 and TRBJ2-2; 9 positions agree with TRBD1. Germline-derived CDR1 and CDR2 are SGHRS and YFSETQ. V dropped 1 base and J dropped 0; count of bases not matched to a gene: 1. The CDR3 is 16 amino acids.

The rearrangement joins TRBV7-2 to TRBJ1-2, with a tentative D call TRBD1 (5 bases). There are 13 residues in the CDR3. The germline V and J ends were trimmed by 1 base and 8 bases, with 11 bases remaining between them. Germline lookup yields CDR1 SGHTA and CDR2 FQGNSA. The CDR3 DNA reads as TGTGCCAGCAGCTTAGACGGCAAGGGGGGCTACACCTTC. It codes for CASSLDGKGGYTF.

This clonotype has more than one count but fewer than ten. The chain combines TRBV5-5 with TRBJ2-2; TRBD2 agrees at 12 bases. Trimming cost V 3 bases and J 4 bases; bases outside gene matches: 4. The CDR3 contains 16 residues. Looked up from germline, CDR1 is SGHKS and CDR2 is YYEKEE (reference sequence). The CDR3 DNA sequence: TGTGCCAGCAGCTCTAGCGGGGGGGCGATCACCGGGGAGCTGTTTTTT. It encodes CASSSSGGAITGELFF.